This TCR beta chain was sequenced during a study of cytotoxic CD8 clonotypes in ibrutinib-treated CLL. Study at large: Sample averages reached 250,000 or so productive templates and roughly 96,000 productive rearrangements.

Turning to this clone: Antigen unknown.

Study-wide points: Clonality climbed at ibrutinib response, then dropped toward baseline at progression. Public clonotypes, found uncommonly, either contracted or stayed stable on treatment.

Trimming shortened V by 2 bases and J by 3 bases, and 14 bases separated the two germline ends. Germline V gene sequence: CDR1 MNHEY, CDR2 SMNVEV (reference sequence). This CDR3 spans 15 amino acids. Clones were read by immunoSEQ multiplex PCR, and TCRdb kept only the in-frame ones, dropping some. Found here are under 150,000 clones, around four fifths of them singletons; the top ten hold 3% to 4%. Sample: PBMCs, taken after 24 months of ibrutinib treatment. The rearrangement joins TRBV27 to TRBJ2-7; D is possibly TRBD1 (5 bases). This TCR was sampled from a human donor with chronic lymphocytic leukemia. The CDR3 DNA reads as TGTGCCAGCAGTTTAAAATGGAGCGACAGCTACGAGCAGTACTTC. Translated: CASSLKWSDSYEQYF.